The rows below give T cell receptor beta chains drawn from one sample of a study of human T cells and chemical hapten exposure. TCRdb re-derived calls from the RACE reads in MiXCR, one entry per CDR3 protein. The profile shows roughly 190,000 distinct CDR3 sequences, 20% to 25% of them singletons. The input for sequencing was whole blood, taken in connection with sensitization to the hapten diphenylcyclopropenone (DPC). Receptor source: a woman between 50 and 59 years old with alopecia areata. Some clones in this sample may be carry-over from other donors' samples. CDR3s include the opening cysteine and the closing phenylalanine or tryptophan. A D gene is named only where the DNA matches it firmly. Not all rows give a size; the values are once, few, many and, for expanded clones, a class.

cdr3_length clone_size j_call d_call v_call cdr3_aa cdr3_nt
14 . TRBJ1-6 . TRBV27 CASSSKGFNSPLHF TGTGCCAGCAGCTCAAAGGGGTTTAATTCACCCCTCCACTTT
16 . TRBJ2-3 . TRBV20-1 CSAKELGRGGTDTQYF TGCAGTGCTAAGGAGCTAGGTCGAGGGGGCACAGATACGCAGTATTTT
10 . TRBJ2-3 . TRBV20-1 CSARPLGQYF TGCAGTGCACGACCTCTTGGGCAGTATTTT
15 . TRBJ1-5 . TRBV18 CASSPSGSGDQPQHF TGTGCCAGCTCACCATCGGGGTCGGGCGATCAGCCCCAGCATTTT
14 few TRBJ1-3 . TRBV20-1 CSASRGSSGNTIYF TGCAGTGCTAGTCGGGGGAGCTCTGGAAACACCATATATTTT
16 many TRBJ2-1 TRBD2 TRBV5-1 CASSLDVSGVYNEQFF TGCGCCAGCAGCTTGGATGTTAGCGGGGTCTACAATGAGCAGTTCTTC
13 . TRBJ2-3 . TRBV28 CASSKGSTDTQYF TGTGCCAGCAGTAAGGGTAGCACAGATACGCAGTATTTT
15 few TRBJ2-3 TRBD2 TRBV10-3 CAISEPSGPTDTQYF TGTGCCATCAGTGAGCCTAGCGGACCCACAGATACGCAGTATTTT
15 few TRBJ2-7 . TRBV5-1 CASSLESGDGDEQYF TGCGCCAGCAGCTTGGAGTCGGGCGACGGGGACGAGCAGTACTTC
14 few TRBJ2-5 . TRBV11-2 CASSGGGFQETQYF TGTGCCAGCAGCGGGGGCGGATTCCAAGAGACCCAGTACTTC
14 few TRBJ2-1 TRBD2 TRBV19 CASRSGRGWGEQFF TGTGCCAGTAGGAGCGGGAGGGGCTGGGGTGAGCAGTTCTTC
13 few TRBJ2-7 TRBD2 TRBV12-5 CASGLWLAGEQYF TGTGCTAGTGGTTTGTGGCTAGCGGGCGAGCAGTACTTC
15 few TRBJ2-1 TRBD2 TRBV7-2 CASSPRENRVNEQFF TGTGCCAGCAGCCCGCGGGAGAACCGGGTCAATGAGCAGTTCTTC
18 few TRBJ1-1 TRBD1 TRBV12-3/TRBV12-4 CASSLGTGTGGGYTEAFF TGTGCCAGCAGTTTAGGTACCGGGACAGGGGGAGGGTACACTGAAGCTTTCTTT
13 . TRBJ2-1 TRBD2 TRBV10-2 CASSGTSRTEQFF TGCGCCAGCAGTGGGACTAGCCGCACTGAGCAGTTCTTC
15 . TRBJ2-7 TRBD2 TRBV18 CASSQLAGGPNEQYF TGTGCCAGCTCACAACTAGCGGGAGGGCCTAACGAGCAGTACTTC
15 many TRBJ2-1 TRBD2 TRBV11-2 CASSLDRVAGNEQFF TGTGCCAGCAGCTTAGATCGGGTAGCGGGCAATGAGCAGTTCTTC
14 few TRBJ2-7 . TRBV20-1 CSASPSASGPEQYF TGCAGTGCTAGCCCCTCAGCATCCGGGCCCGAGCAGTACTTC
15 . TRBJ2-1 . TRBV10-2 CASSETAALYNEQFF TGCGCCAGCAGTGAGACCGCAGCGCTTTACAATGAGCAGTTCTTC
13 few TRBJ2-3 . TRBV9 CASSVAGTDTQYF TGTGCCAGCAGCGTAGCTGGCACAGATACGCAGTATTTT
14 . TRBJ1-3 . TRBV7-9 CASRLSGAGNTIYF TGTGCCAGCAGGCTCAGTGGTGCTGGAAACACCATATATTTT
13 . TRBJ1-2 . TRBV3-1 CASSQDHTGHSAF TGTGCCAGCAGCCAAGACCATACTGGACATTCAGCCTTC
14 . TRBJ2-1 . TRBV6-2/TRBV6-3 CASSHQGFNNEQFF TGTGCCAGCAGCCACCAGGGGTTTAACAATGAGCAGTTCTTC
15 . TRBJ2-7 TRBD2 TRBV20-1 CSARTGLAGGYEQYF TGCAGTGCTAGAACCGGACTAGCGGGAGGGTACGAGCAGTACTTC
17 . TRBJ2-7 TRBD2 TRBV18 CVSSPPLQLAGGREQYF TGTGTCAGCTCACCACCGCTTCAACTAGCGGGAGGGCGCGAGCAGTACTTC
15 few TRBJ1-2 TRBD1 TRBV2 CASSEFATGVYGYTF TGTGCCAGCAGTGAATTCGCTACAGGGGTCTATGGCTACACCTTC
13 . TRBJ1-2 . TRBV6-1 CASSRAANYGYTF TGTGCCAGCAGTAGGGCAGCTAACTATGGCTACACCTTC
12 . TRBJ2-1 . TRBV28 CASSFAIHEQFF TGTGCCAGCAGTTTCGCTATACATGAGCAGTTCTTC
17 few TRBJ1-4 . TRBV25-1 CASRPGTTEPNSEKLFF TGTGCCAGCAGACCCGGGACTACCGAACCAAACAGTGAAAAACTGTTTTTT
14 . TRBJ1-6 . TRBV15 CATSRVGPGSPLHF TGTGCCACCAGCAGAGTTGGTCCGGGCTCACCCCTCCACTTT
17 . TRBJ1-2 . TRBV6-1 CASTGHGGDELGYGYTF TGTGCCAGCACCGGACACGGGGGCGATGAGCTAGGCTATGGCTACACCTTC
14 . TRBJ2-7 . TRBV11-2 CASSLAGATYEQYF TGTGCCAGCAGCTTAGCGGGAGCCACCTACGAGCAGTACTTC
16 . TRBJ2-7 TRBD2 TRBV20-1 CSARSGTSGGSYEQYF TGCAGTGCTAGGTCCGGGACTAGCGGGGGTTCCTACGAGCAGTACTTC
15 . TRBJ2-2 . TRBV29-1 CSVVYPQENTGELFF TGCAGCGTTGTATATCCCCAGGAGAACACCGGGGAGCTGTTTTTT
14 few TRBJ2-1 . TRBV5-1 CASSLVPALDEQFF TGCGCCAGCAGCTTGGTTCCTGCGCTCGATGAGCAGTTCTTC
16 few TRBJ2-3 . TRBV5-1 CASSPGETSHSDTQYF TGCGCCAGCAGCCCGGGAGAGACTAGTCATTCAGATACGCAGTATTTT
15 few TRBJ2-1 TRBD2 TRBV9 CASSVGTSPYNEQFF TGTGCCAGCAGCGTCGGGACTAGCCCCTACAATGAGCAGTTCTTC
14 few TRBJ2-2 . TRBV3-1 CASSQATDTGELFF TGTGCCAGCAGCCAAGCGACAGACACCGGGGAGCTGTTTTTT
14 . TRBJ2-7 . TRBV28 CASTAGPALGGQYF TGTGCCAGCACCGCGGGCCCAGCCTTGGGGGGGCAGTACTTC
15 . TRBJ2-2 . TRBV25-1 CASSPGSTPTGELFF TGTGCCAGCAGTCCGGGCTCCACGCCTACCGGGGAGCTGTTTTTT
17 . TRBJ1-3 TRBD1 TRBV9 CASSERQGMSSGNTIYF TGTGCCAGCAGCGAACGACAGGGAATGAGCTCTGGAAACACCATATATTTT
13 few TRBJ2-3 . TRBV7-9 CASSLALADTQYF TGTGCCAGCAGCTTAGCCCTAGCAGATACGCAGTATTTT
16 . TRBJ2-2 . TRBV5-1 CASNLLGSSNTGELFF TGCGCCAGCAACCTTTTGGGCAGTTCGAACACCGGGGAGCTGTTTTTT
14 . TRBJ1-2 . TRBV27 CASSLGRRDYGYTF TGTGCCAGCAGTTTAGGGAGACGAGACTATGGCTACACCTTC
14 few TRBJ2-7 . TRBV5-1 CASSLSRGTYEQYF TGCGCCAGCAGCCTATCAAGGGGAACCTACGAGCAGTACTTC
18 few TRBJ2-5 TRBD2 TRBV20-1 CSATRPGTSGMRQETQYF TGCAGTGCTACCCGGCCGGGGACTAGCGGGATGAGGCAAGAGACCCAGTACTTC
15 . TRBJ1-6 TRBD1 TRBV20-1 CSALPRTGRDSPLHF TGCAGTGCTCTCCCCCGGACAGGAAGAGATTCACCCCTCCACTTT
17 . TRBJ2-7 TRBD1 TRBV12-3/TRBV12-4 CASSPGTAVKLPYEQYF TGTGCCAGCAGTCCCGGGACAGCGGTTAAACTTCCCTACGAGCAGTACTTC
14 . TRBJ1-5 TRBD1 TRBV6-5 CASSSRTGPQPQHF TGTGCCAGCAGTTCTCGGACAGGGCCTCAGCCCCAGCATTTT
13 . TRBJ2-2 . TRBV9 CASSVVWTGELFF TGTGCCAGCAGCGTCGTTTGGACCGGGGAGCTGTTTTTT